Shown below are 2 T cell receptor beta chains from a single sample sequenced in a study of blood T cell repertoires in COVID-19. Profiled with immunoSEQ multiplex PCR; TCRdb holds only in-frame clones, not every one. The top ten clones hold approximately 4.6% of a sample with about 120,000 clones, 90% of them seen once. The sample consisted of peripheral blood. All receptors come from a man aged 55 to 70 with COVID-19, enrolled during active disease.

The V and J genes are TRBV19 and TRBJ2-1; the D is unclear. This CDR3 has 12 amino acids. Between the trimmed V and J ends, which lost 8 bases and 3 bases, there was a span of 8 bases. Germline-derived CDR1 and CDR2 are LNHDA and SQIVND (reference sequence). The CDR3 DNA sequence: TGTGCCAGTTTCGGTAGCTACAATGAGCAGTTCTTC. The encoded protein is CASFGSYNEQFF.

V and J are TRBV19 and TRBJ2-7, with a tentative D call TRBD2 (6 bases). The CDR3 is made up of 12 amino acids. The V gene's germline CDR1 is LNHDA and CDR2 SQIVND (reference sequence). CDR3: CATSTGDYEQYF. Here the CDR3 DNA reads TGTGCTACCTCTACGGGGGACTACGAGCAGTACTTC.